This entry lists 20 T cell receptor beta chains sequenced from one sample in a study of chemoradiotherapy in HPV16-positive cancers. Sequencing was performed with immunoSEQ multiplex PCR; in TCRdb, only in-frame clones are kept and a portion is missing. This sample carries around 15,000 clones, more than 70% of them seen once, and the ten largest clones take approximately 10%. Collection took place from a patient who underwent chemoradiotherapy. The receptors come from a human donor with HPV-associated anogenital cancer.

The V and J genes are TRBV19 and TRBJ2-7; tentatively, D is TRBD1 or TRBD2 (5 bases each). Between the trimmed V and J ends, which lost 5 bases and 5 bases, there was a span of 19 bases. Germline V gene sequence: CDR1 LNHDA, CDR2 SQIVND (reference sequence). This CDR3 comprises 15 residues. The CDR3, as DNA: TGTGCCAGTAGTCCTCGGGACCTTCGGCCCCACGAGCAGTACTTC. Protein sequence: CASSPRDLRPHEQYF.

This clone was counted only a few times. The chain is built from TRBV2 and TRBJ2-7; weak D call: TRBD1 (5 bases). The length of the CDR3 is 12 residues. Trimming left V 6 bases short and J 6 bases short, with 12 bases between. Germline CDR1 and CDR2: SNHLY and FYNNEI. The CDR3 region is CASSPETGEQYF. The CDR3 DNA reads TGTGCCAGCAGCCCAGAAACAGGCGAGCAGTACTTC.

V gene TRBV11-2 combines with J gene TRBJ2-7, with no clear D. The length of the CDR3 is 14 residues. V gave up 5 bases and J gave up 0 bases, with 11 bases separating them. The V gene's germline CDR1 is SGHAT and CDR2 FQNNGV. The CDR3 coding sequence is TGTGCCAGCAGCCTCGTGTTGGGCTCCTACGAGCAGTACTTC. Translation gives CASSLVLGSYEQYF.

This clone was observed a handful of times. This rearrangement joins TRBV27 to TRBJ2-1; D is perhaps TRBD2 (5 bases). The V gene's germline CDR1 is MNHEY and CDR2 SMNVEV (reference sequence). The CDR3 contains 15 residues. V was pared by 2 bases and J by 5 bases, with 13 bases between. The CDR3 protein is CASSLPGKYNNEQFF. CDR3 DNA sequence: TGTGCCAGCAGTTTACCGGGGAAGTATAACAATGAGCAGTTCTTC.

V and J are TRBV4-2 and TRBJ1-2; 8 bases line up with TRBD1. The CDR3 loop spans 14 amino acids. CDR1 LGHNA and CDR2 YNFKEQ come from the germline V gene. V lost 2 bases and J lost 6; bases outside the gene matches: 5. This chain's CDR3 is CASSQKTGADGYTF. Here the CDR3 DNA reads TGTGCCAGCAGCCAAAAGACAGGGGCGGATGGCTACACCTTC.

The V gene is TRBV5-4, the J gene TRBJ2-7; unclear D gene. V was shortened by 3 bases and J by 7 bases, with 11 bases between the two germline ends. Germline V gene lookup returns CDR1 SGHNT and CDR2 YYREEE (reference sequence). The CDR3 runs to 12 residues. The CDR3 DNA reads TGTGCCAGCAGCTCGTTTAGCCAAGAGCAGTACTTC. This codes for CASSSFSQEQYF.

The rearrangement links TRBV4-1 to TRBJ2-7; no firm D call. The CDR3 sequence is 14 residues long. V was trimmed by 1 base and J by 3 bases, leaving 10 bases between them. Germline loops: CDR1 MGHRA, CDR2 YSYEKL. The CDR3: CASSQVAPGYEQYF. In DNA form, the CDR3 reads TGCGCCAGCAGCCAAGTGGCGCCGGGCTACGAGCAGTACTTC.

The rearrangement links TRBV7-9 to TRBJ2-7; D gene uncertain. The CDR3 runs to 15 residues. Trimming took off 3 bases at V and 2 bases at J, with 14 bases between the two ends. Germline assignment: CDR1 SEHNR and CDR2 FQNEAQ (reference sequence). Here the CDR3 reads CASSLEYSFAYEQYF. CDR3 in DNA: TGTGCCAGCAGCTTGGAATACAGTTTCGCCTACGAGCAGTACTTC. Based on the CDR3 plus reference TRBV7-9 and TRBJ2-7, the full variable domain is DTGVSQNPRHKITKRGQNVTFRCDPISEHNRLYWYRQTLGQGPEFLTYFQNEAQLEKSRLLSDRFSAERPKGSFSTLEIQRTEQGDSAMYLCASSLEYSFAYEQYFGPGTRLTVT.

This clone was counted between two and nine times. The rearrangement uses TRBV2 and TRBJ2-7, with D possibly TRBD1 on 5 matching bases. Trimming pared 6 bases from V and 4 bases from J, leaving 13 bases between. Per germline, CDR1 SNHLY and CDR2 FYNNEI. The CDR3 totals 13 residues. CDR3 coding DNA: TGTGCCAGCAGCCGGACAACTCGTTACGAGCAGTACTTC. This encodes CASSRTTRYEQYF.

V usage is TRBV28 and J usage is TRBJ1-1, with 8 bases lining up with TRBD1. V trimming: 10 bases; J trimming: 4 bases; junction bases outside the gene matches: 5. The CDR3 covers 12 residues. Germline CDR1 is MDHEN and CDR2 is SYDVKM. The CDR3 bases are TGTGCCACAGGGGGCGCGTTCACTGAAGCTTTCTTT. Its protein product is CATGGAFTEAFF.

The table lists this clone with a few counts. The gene calls are TRBV9 and TRBJ2-5; TRBD1 matches 11 bases. Germline V gene sequence: CDR1 SGDLS, CDR2 YYNGEE. The CDR3 consists of 15 residues. The trim removed 2 bases at V and 7 bases at J, leaving 7 bases unmatched. CDR3 in amino acids: CASSVGQGARGTQYF. The CDR3 DNA reads as TGTGCCAGCAGCGTTGGACAGGGGGCTCGAGGGACCCAGTACTTC.

This chain connects TRBV7-2 to TRBJ2-1, with a possible D match to TRBD1 (6 bases). From germline, CDR1 is SGHTA and CDR2 FQGNSA. Trimming left V 5 bases short and J 8 bases short, with 19 bases between. The length of the CDR3 is 15 residues. The CDR3 DNA is TGTGCCAGCAGCCCACAGGGTAGGCAACACGATGAGCAGTTCTTC. Its protein is CASSPQGRQHDEQFF.

V and J are TRBV7-3 and TRBJ2-2; no clear D gene. CDR1 and CDR2 from the germline V gene are SGHTA and FQGTGA. This CDR3 is built from 13 residues. The V end lost 5 bases, the J end lost 1 base, and 5 bases lay between the germline ends. In DNA form, the CDR3 reads TGTGCCAGCAGCCCCCGGAACACCGGGGAGCTGTTTTTT. Translating gives CASSPRNTGELFF.

In DNA, the CDR3 is TGTGCCAGCAGCCACCGAGGGACAAGCAAAAACATTCAGTACTTC. Translating it yields CASSHRGTSKNIQYF. This sequence joins TRBV14 and TRBJ2-4; D possibly corresponds to TRBD1 (6 bases). The CDR3 is made up of 15 amino acids. Germline lookup yields CDR1 SGHDN and CDR2 FVKESK. The germline V and J ends were trimmed by 3 bases and 3 bases, with 12 bases remaining between them.

The J gene is TRBJ2-5, the V gene TRBV7-6; D remains ambiguous. CDR1 is SGHVS and CDR2 is FNYEAQ in the germline V gene. This CDR3 spans 13 amino acids. Trimming cost V 1 base and J 1 base, with 4 bases left between them. The CDR3: CASSLGIQETQYF. CDR3 nucleotide sequence: TGTGCCAGCAGCTTAGGGATCCAAGAGACCCAGTACTTC.

This clone was detected only once. J is TRBJ2-3 and V is TRBV9; D perhaps matches TRBD1 (6 bases). CDR1 and CDR2 (germline): SGDLS, YYNGEE. Trimming removed 4 bases from V and 0 bases from J, with 18 bases in between. The CDR3 consists of 17 residues. CDR3 bases: TGTGCCAGCAGCCCTCGGATGATCAGGGGTAGCACAGATACGCAGTATTTT. Translated, it gives CASSPRMIRGSTDTQYF.

This sequence joins TRBV19 and TRBJ1-1, with D uncertain. Germline V lookup: CDR1 LNHDA, CDR2 SQIVND (reference sequence). The CDR3 is made up of 13 amino acids. Trimming left V 3 bases short and J 5 bases short, with 10 bases between. As DNA, the CDR3 is TGTGCCAGTAGTATTCAAACACTTACTGAAGCTTTCTTT. It codes for CASSIQTLTEAFF.

Notes on this clone: Other DNA sequences of this sample code for an identical CDR3. The rearrangement joins TRBV6-1 to TRBJ1-6, with D unresolved. The CDR3 is 14 residues long. The V gene's germline CDR1 is MNHNS and CDR2 SASEGT. Trimming shortened V by 5 bases and J by 4 bases, and 9 bases separated the two germline ends. CDR3 coding DNA: TGTGCCAGCAGTTCGGGCCCGTATAATTCACCCCTCCACTTT. Translation: CASSSGPYNSPLHF.

The rearrangement links TRBV28 to TRBJ2-7; D is perhaps TRBD1 (6 bases). This CDR3 has 12 amino acids. Trimming left V 10 bases short and J 3 bases short, with 13 bases between. The germline gives CDR1 MDHEN, CDR2 SYDVKM. The CDR3 is CATGQSGYEQYF. In nucleotides, the CDR3 is TGTGCCACTGGACAGAGTGGCTACGAGCAGTACTTC.

Here the CDR3 reads CASSNGGAEDTQYF. CDR3 sequence (DNA): TGTGCCAGCAGCAACGGGGGGGCCGAAGATACGCAGTATTTT. This rearrangement joins TRBV28 to TRBJ2-3; 8 nucleotides match TRBD2. Trimming removed 6 bases from V and 5 bases from J; junction bases left unmatched: 7. This CDR3 is 14 amino acids long. Germline V lookup: CDR1 MDHEN, CDR2 SYDVKM.